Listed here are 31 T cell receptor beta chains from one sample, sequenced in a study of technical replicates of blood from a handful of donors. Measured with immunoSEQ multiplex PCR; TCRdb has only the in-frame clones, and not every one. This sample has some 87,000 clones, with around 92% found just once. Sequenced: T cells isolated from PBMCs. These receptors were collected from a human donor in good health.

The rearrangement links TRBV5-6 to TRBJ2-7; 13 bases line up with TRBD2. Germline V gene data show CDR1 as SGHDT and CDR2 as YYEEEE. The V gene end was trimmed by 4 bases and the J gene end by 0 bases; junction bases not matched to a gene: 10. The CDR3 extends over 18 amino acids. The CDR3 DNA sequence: TGTGCCAGCAGCCCGGGACTAGCGGGATCGATTGGCTCCTACGAGCAGTACTTC. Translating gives CASSPGLAGSIGSYEQYF.

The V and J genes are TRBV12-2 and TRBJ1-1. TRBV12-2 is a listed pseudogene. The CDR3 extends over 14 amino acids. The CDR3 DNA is TGTGCAAGTCGCTTAGGTCGTTTGAACACTGAAGCTTTCTTT. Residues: CASRLGRLNTEAFF.

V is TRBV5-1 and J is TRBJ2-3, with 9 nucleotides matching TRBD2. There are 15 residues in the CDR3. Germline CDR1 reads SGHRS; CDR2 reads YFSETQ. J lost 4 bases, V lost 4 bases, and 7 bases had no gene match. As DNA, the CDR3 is TGCGCCAGCAGCCCCGGTAGCGGGAGTGCAGATACGCAGTATTTT. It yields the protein CASSPGSGSADTQYF.

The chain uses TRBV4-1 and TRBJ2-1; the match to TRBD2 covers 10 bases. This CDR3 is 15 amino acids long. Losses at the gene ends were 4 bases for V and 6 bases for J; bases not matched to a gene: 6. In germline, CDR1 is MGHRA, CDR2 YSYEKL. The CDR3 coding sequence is TGCGCCAGCAGCCCTTCGGGACTAGCGCTCAATGAGCAGTTCTTC. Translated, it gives CASSPSGLALNEQFF.

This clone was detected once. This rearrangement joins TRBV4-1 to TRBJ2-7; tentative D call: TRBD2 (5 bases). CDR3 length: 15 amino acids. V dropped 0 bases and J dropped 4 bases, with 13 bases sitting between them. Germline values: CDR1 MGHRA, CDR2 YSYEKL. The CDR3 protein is CASSQESAGGYEQYF. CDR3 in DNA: TGCGCCAGCAGCCAAGAGAGTGCGGGTGGTTACGAGCAGTACTTC.

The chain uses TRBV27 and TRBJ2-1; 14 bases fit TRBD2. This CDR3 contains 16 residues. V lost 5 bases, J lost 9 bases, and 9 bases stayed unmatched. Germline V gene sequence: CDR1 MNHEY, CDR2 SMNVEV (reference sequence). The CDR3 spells CASSIPGLAGASEQFF. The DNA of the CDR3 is TGTGCCAGCAGTATTCCGGGACTAGCGGGAGCTAGTGAGCAGTTCTTC.

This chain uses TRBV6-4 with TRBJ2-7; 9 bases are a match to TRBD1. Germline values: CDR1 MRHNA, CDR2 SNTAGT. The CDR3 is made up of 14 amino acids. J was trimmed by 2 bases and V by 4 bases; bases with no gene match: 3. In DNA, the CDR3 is TGTGCCAGCAGTGTCGGGACAGGGACCTACGAGCAGTACTTC. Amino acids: CASSVGTGTYEQYF.

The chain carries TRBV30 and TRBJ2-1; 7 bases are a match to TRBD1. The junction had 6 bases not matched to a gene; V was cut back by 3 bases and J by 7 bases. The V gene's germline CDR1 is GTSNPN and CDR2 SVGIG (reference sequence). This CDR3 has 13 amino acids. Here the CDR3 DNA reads TGTGCCTGGAGCGGACAGGCGGTTAATGAGCAGTTCTTC. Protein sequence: CAWSGQAVNEQFF.

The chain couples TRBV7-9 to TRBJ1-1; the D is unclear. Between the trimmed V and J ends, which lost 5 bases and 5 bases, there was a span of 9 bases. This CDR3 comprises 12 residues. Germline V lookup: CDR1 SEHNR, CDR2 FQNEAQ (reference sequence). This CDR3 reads CASSLLITEAFF. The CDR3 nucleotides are TGTGCCAGCAGCCTACTAATTACTGAAGCTTTCTTT.

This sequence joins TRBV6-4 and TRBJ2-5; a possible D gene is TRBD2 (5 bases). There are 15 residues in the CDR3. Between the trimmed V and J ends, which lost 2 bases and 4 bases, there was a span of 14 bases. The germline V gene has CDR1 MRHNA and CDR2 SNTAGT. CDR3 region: CASSDILGSRETQYF. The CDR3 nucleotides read TGTGCCAGCAGTGACATACTGGGGAGTCGAGAGACCCAGTACTTC.

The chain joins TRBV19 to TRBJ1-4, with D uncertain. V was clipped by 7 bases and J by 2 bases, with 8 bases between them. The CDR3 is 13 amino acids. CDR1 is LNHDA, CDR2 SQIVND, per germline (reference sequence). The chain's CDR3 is CASTGWTNEKLFF. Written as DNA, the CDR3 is TGTGCCAGTACGGGGTGGACTAATGAAAAACTGTTTTTT. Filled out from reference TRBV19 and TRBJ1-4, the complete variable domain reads DGGITQSPKYLFRKEGQNVTLSCEQNLNHDAMYWYRQDPGQGLRLIYYSQIVNDFQKGDIAEGYSVSREKKESFPLTVTSAQKNPTAFYLCASTGWTNEKLFFGSGTQLSVL.

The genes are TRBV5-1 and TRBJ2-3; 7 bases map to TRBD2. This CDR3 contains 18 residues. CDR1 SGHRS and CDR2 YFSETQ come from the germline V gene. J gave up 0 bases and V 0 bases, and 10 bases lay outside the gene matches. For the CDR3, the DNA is TGCGCCAGCAGCTTGGGCAGCGGGGCTTTGGGCAGCACAGATACGCAGTATTTT. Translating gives CASSLGSGALGSTDTQYF.

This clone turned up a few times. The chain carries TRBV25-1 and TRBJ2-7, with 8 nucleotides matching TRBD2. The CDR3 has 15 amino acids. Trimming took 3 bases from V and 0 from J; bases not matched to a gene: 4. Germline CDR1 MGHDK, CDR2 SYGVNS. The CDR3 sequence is CASSEAGGFSYEQYF. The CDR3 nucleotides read TGTGCCAGCAGTGAGGCGGGAGGTTTCTCCTACGAGCAGTACTTC.

CDR3 DNA: TGCGCCAGCAGCGGGGGGGAGGGTTGGGCCGCTGAAGCTTTCTTT. Protein sequence: CASSGGEGWAAEAFF. The V gene is TRBV5-1, the J gene TRBJ1-1; D might be TRBD1 (5 bases). The V and J ends lost 4 bases and 6 bases respectively, with 19 bases between them. Germline CDR1 and CDR2: SGHRS and YFSETQ. This CDR3 is 15 amino acids long.

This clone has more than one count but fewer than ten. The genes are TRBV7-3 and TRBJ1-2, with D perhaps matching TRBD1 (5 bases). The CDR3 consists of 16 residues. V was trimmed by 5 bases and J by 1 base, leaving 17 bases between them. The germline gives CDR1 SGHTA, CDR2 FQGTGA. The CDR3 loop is CASSEEAEGINYGYTF. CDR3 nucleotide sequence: TGTGCCAGCAGCGAAGAGGCGGAGGGGATTAACTATGGCTACACCTTC.

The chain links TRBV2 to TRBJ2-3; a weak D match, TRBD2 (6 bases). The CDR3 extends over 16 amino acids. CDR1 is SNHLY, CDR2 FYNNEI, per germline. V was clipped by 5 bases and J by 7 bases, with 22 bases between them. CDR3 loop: CASSHWVAEKLNTQYF. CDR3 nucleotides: TGTGCCAGCAGTCACTGGGTAGCGGAAAAGCTTAATACGCAGTATTTT.

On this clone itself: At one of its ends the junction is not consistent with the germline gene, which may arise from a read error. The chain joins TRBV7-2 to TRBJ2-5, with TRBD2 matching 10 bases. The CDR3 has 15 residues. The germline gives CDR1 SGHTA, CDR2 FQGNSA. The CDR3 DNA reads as TGTGCCAGCAGTTTAGCGGGAGCGGGAGGGGAGACCCAGTACTTC. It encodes CASSLAGAGGETQYF.

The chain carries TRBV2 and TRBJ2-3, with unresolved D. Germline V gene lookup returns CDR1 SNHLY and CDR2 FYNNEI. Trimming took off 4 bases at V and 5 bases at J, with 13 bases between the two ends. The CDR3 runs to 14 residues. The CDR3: CASSVRQVRDTQYF. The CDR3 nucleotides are TGTGCCAGCAGTGTTAGGCAGGTGAGAGATACGCAGTATTTT.

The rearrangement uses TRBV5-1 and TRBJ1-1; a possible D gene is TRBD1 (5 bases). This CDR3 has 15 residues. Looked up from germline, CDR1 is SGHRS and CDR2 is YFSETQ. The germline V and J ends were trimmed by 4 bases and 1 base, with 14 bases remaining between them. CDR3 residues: CASSPRGGENTEAFF. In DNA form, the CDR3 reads TGCGCCAGCAGCCCCCGGGGGGGGGAGAACACTGAAGCTTTCTTT.

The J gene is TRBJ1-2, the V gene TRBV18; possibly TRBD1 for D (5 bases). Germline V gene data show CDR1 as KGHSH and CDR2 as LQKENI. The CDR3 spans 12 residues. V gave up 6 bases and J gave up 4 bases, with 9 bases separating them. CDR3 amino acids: CASSGDSYGYTF. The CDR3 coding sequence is TGTGCCAGCTCTGGAGACAGCTATGGCTACACCTTC.

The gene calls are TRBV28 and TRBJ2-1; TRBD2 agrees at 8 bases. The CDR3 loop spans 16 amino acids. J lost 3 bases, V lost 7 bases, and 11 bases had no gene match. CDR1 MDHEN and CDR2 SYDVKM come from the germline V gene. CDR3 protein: CASIQWREDFYNEQFF. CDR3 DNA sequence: TGTGCCAGCATCCAATGGCGGGAGGATTTCTACAATGAGCAGTTCTTC.

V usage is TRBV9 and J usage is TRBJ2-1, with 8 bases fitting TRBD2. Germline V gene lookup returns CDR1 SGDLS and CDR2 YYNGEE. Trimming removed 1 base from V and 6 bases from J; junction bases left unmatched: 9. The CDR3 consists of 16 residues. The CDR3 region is CASSVRAGAPLNEQFF. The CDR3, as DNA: TGTGCCAGCAGCGTACGAGCGGGAGCACCCCTCAATGAGCAGTTCTTC.

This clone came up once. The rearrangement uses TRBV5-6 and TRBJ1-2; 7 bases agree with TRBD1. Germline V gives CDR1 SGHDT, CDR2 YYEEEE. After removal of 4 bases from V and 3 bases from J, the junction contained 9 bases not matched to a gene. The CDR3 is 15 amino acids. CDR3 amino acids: CASSPLQGVDYGYTF. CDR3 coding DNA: TGTGCCAGCAGCCCCCTGCAGGGGGTAGACTATGGCTACACCTTC.

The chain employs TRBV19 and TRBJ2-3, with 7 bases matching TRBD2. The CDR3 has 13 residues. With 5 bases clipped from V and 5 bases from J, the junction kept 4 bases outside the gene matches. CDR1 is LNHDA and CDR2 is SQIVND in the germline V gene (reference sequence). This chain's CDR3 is CASSPGRGDTQYF. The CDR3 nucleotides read TGTGCCAGTAGTCCTGGGAGGGGAGATACGCAGTATTTT.

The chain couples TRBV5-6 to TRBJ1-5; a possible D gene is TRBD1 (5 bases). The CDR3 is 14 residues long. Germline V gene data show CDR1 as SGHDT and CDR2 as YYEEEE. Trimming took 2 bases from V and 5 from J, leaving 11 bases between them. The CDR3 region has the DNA TGTGCCAGCAGCTTTGGGACTGAGCATCAGCCCCAGCATTTT. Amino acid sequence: CASSFGTEHQPQHF.

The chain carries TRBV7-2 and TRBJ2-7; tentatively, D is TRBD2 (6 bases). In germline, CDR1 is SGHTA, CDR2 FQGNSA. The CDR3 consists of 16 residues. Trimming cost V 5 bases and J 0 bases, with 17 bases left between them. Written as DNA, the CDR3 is TGTGCCAGCAGCACCCATCCTAGCGAAAGCTCCTACGAGCAGTACTTC. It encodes CASSTHPSESSYEQYF.

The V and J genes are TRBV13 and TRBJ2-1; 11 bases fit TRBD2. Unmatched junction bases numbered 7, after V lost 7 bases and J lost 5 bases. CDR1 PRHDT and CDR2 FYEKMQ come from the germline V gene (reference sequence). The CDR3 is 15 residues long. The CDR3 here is CASTPRLAGNNEQFF. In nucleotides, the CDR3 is TGTGCCAGCACCCCAAGACTAGCGGGGAACAATGAGCAGTTCTTC.

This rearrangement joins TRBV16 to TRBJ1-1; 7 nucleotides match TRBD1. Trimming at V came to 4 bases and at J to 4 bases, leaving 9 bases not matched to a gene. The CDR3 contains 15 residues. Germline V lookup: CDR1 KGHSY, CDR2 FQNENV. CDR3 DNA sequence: TGTGCCAGCAGCCCAGCGAACAGGGGAGCCACTGAAGCTTTCTTT. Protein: CASSPANRGATEAFF. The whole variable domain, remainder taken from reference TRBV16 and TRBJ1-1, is GEEVAQTPKHLVRGEGQKAKLYCAPIKGHSYVFWYQQVLKNEFKFLISFQNENVFDETGMPKERFSAKCLPNSPCSLEIQATKLEDSAVYFCASSPANRGATEAFFGQGTRLTVV.

For the CDR3, the DNA is TGTGCCAGCAGCCCGGGACTAGCGGGAGGGAATGAGCAGTTCTTC. This translates into CASSPGLAGGNEQFF. V is TRBV7-9 and J is TRBJ2-1, with 16 bases that match TRBD2. The J segment lost 7 bases and the V segment lost 5 bases, leaving 2 bases of the junction unmatched. This CDR3 spans 15 amino acids. Germline loops: CDR1 SEHNR, CDR2 FQNEAQ (reference sequence).

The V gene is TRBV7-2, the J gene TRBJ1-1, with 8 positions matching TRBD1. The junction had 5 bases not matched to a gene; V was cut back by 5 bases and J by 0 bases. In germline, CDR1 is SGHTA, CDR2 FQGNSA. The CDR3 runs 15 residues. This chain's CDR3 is CASSQQTGVNTEAFF. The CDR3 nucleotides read TGTGCCAGCAGCCAGCAGACAGGGGTGAACACTGAAGCTTTCTTT.

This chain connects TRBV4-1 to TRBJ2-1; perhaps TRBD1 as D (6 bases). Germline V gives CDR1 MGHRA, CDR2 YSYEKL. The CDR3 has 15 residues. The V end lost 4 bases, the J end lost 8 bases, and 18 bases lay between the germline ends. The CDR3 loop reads CASSPQLDSKDEQFF. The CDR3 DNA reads TGCGCCAGCAGCCCCCAGTTGGACAGCAAGGATGAGCAGTTCTTC.